The 15 T cell receptor beta chains in this list originate from one sample, sequenced in a study of STAT5B mutations in CD4+ large granular lymphocyte leukemia. The assay was immunoSEQ multiplex PCR, and TCRdb's table has in-frame clones only and misses some. The sample lists tens of thousands of clones, 86% occurring once. The sequencing input was CD4+ T cells from blood buffy coats. Receptor source: a human donor in good health.

This clone was counted a single time. The V gene is TRBV19, the J gene TRBJ2-7; 12 positions agree with TRBD2. CDR1 and CDR2 (germline): LNHDA, SQIVND (reference sequence). Trimming took 0 bases from V and 4 from J; bases not matched to a gene: 13. The CDR3 length is 19 residues. The CDR3 sequence: CASSIDLAEGLAGFYEQYF. CDR3 DNA: TGTGCCAGTAGTATAGATCTCGCGGAAGGACTAGCGGGATTTTACGAGCAGTACTTC.

The chain couples TRBV6-5 to TRBJ1-2; the D is unclear. This CDR3 region has 12 residues. V shed 6 bases and J shed 8 bases, with 13 bases lying between them. The germline V gene encodes CDR1 MNHEY and CDR2 SVGAGI. The CDR3 DNA sequence: TGTGCCAGCAGCTACCTCAATGGCGGCTACACCTTC. Protein product: CASSYLNGGYTF.

This clone was counted a few times. This chain links TRBV19 with TRBJ1-1; TRBD1 agrees at 9 bases. V was pared by 7 bases and J by 4 bases, with 10 bases of the junction left unmatched. Germline V CDR1 and CDR2: LNHDA, SQIVND (reference sequence). The CDR3 covers 15 residues. The CDR3 here is CASTDEGTGRTEAFF. Here the CDR3 DNA reads TGTGCCAGTACCGACGAGGGGACAGGGCGCACTGAAGCTTTCTTT.

The rearrangement links TRBV10-3 to TRBJ2-1, with 8 bases lining up with TRBD2. The CDR3 has 15 residues. V shed 0 bases and J 7 bases; nucleotides not matched to a gene: 5. CDR1 is ENHRY, CDR2 SYGVKD, per germline. CDR3 DNA: TGTGCCATCAGTGAGTCTCGTAGCGGGATAAATGAGCAGTTCTTC. This translates into CAISESRSGINEQFF.

A single count supports this clone. This rearrangement joins TRBV11-3 to TRBJ2-3; D is uncertain. V shed 1 base and J shed 7 bases, with 9 bases lying between them. Germline V lookup: CDR1 SGHNT, CDR2 YENEEA. This CDR3 has 13 amino acids. The CDR3 loop is CASSLGGQHTQYF. The CDR3 DNA sequence: TGTGCCAGCAGCTTAGGAGGCCAGCATACGCAGTATTTT.

The rearrangement links TRBV11-2 to TRBJ1-2; the D gene is possibly TRBD1 (6 bases). The V end was cut by 7 bases, the J end by 2 bases, with 17 bases between. Per the germline V gene, CDR1 is SGHAT and CDR2 is FQNNGV. There are 15 residues in the CDR3. The CDR3 here is CASTGGTATNYGYTF. The CDR3 nucleotides are TGTGCCAGCACTGGGGGCACGGCAACCAACTATGGCTACACCTTC. The entire variable domain, with the rest obtained from reference TRBV11-2 and TRBJ1-2, is as follows: EAGVAQSPRYKIIEKRQSVAFWCNPISGHATLYWYQQILGQGPKLLIQFQNNGVVDDSQLPKDRFSAERLKGVDSTLKIQPAKLEDSAVYLCASTGGTATNYGYTFGSGTRLTVV.

The rearrangement links TRBV5-5 to TRBJ1-4; D gene unclear. Germline V gives CDR1 SGHKS, CDR2 YYEKEE (reference sequence). The ends were cut back, 4 bases at V and 1 base at J, with 14 bases in the middle. The CDR3 is 16 amino acids. The CDR3 here is CASSVRPGGTNEKLFF. In DNA, the CDR3 is TGTGCCAGCAGCGTAAGGCCGGGTGGAACTAATGAAAAACTGTTTTTT.

V is TRBV2 and J is TRBJ2-7, with a tentative D call TRBD1 (5 bases). The V and J ends lost 11 bases and 3 bases respectively, with 14 bases between them. Germline V lookup: CDR1 SNHLY, CDR2 FYNNEI. The CDR3 has 12 amino acids. CDR3 sequence reads: CAGRGQGYEQYF. As DNA, the CDR3 is TGTGCCGGCCGTGGGCAGGGCTACGAGCAGTACTTC.

The sample holds one count of this clone. The chain joins TRBV19 to TRBJ2-5, with TRBD2 matching over 11 bases. Germline V gene sequence: CDR1 LNHDA, CDR2 SQIVND (reference sequence). The CDR3 extends over 14 amino acids. The junction had 6 bases not matched to a gene; V was cut back by 5 bases and J by 7 bases. The CDR3 here is CASSLKTSGATQYF. CDR3 bases: TGTGCCAGTAGTCTAAAGACTAGCGGGGCGACCCAGTACTTC.

This clone was recorded a few times. The rearrangement uses TRBV11-3 and TRBJ2-1; TRBD2 aligns across 14 bases. Unmatched junction bases numbered 3, after V lost 1 base and J lost 7 bases. Germline values: CDR1 SGHNT, CDR2 YENEEA. The CDR3 length is 16 residues. DNA for the CDR3: TGTGCCAGCAGCTTAGTTGGGACTAGCGGGAGAAATGAGCAGTTCTTC. Translation gives CASSLVGTSGRNEQFF.

The V call is TRBV30, the J call TRBJ1-1, with 7 bases matching TRBD1. The CDR3 has 15 residues. V was clipped by 5 bases and J by 5 bases; unmatched bases: 14. Per germline, CDR1 GTSNPN and CDR2 SVGIG (reference sequence). The CDR3 loop is CAWLVRRQGGTEAFF. The CDR3 coding sequence is TGTGCCTGGTTGGTAAGGCGGCAGGGGGGAACTGAAGCTTTCTTT.

The chain couples TRBV5-8 to TRBJ2-4, with TRBD1 matching over 9 bases. Unmatched junction bases numbered 2, after V lost 3 bases and J lost 7 bases. The germline CDR1 and CDR2 sequences are SGHTS and YDEGEE. CDR3 length: 13 residues. The DNA for the CDR3 is TGTGCCAGCAGCTGGGGGACAGGGAACATTCAGTACTTC. Protein sequence: CASSWGTGNIQYF.

The CDR3 nucleotides are TGTGCCAGCAGGGCGGCAGGGACTAACTATGGCTACACCTTC. Translating it yields CASRAAGTNYGYTF. V gene TRBV25-1 combines with J gene TRBJ1-2; D might be TRBD1 (5 bases). CDR3 length: 14 amino acids. Germline assignment: CDR1 MGHDK and CDR2 SYGVNS. Trimming took off 6 bases at V and 0 bases at J, with 11 bases between the two ends.

The chain has TRBV4-3 and TRBJ1-4, with D unresolved. The CDR3 totals 15 residues. V lost 0 bases, J lost 0 bases, and 5 bases lay in between. Germline V gives CDR1 LGHNA, CDR2 YSLEER. This CDR3 reads CASSQETATNEKLFF. The CDR3 DNA reads TGCGCCAGCAGCCAAGAGACGGCAACTAATGAAAAACTGTTTTTT.

In DNA, the CDR3 is TGCGCCAGCAGCCAAGATTCTGACGGCGGCTCTGGAAACACCATATATTTT. Encoded protein: CASSQDSDGGSGNTIYF. The chain combines TRBV4-1 with TRBJ1-3; D gene uncertain. CDR3 length: 17 residues. With 0 bases removed from V and 0 bases from J, the gap between germline ends came to 12 bases. The V gene's germline CDR1 is MGHRA and CDR2 YSYEKL.